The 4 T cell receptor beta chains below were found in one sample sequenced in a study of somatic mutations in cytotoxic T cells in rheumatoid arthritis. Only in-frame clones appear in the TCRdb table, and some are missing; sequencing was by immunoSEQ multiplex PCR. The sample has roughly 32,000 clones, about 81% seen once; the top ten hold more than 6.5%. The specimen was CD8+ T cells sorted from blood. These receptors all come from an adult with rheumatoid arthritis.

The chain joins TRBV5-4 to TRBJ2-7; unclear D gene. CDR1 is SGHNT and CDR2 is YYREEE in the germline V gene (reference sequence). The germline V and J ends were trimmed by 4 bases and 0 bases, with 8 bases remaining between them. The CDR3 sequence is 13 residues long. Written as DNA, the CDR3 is TGTGCCAGCAGCCCTACCAGCTCCTACGAGCAGTACTTC. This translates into CASSPTSSYEQYF.

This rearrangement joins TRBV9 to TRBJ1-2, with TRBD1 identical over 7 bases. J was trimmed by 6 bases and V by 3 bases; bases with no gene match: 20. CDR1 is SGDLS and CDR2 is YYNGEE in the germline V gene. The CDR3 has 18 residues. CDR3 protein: CASSGDREGTGPPDGYTF. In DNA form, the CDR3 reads TGTGCCAGCAGCGGCGACAGGGAGGGTACTGGACCTCCGGATGGCTACACCTTC.

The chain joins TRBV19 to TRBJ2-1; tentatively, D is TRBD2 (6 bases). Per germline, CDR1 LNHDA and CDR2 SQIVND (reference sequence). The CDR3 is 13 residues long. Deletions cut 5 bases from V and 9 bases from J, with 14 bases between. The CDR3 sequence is CASSSSGDREQFF. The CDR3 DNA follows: TGTGCCAGTAGTTCGTCGGGGGATCGTGAGCAGTTCTTC.

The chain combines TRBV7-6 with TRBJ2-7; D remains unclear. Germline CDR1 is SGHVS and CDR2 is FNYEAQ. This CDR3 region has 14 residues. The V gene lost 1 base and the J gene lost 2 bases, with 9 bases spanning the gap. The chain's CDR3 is CASSLGGVTYEQYF. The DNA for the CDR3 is TGTGCCAGCAGCTTAGGTGGGGTTACCTACGAGCAGTACTTC.